Listed here are 13 T cell receptor beta chains from one sample, sequenced in a study of cytotoxic CD8 clonotypes in ibrutinib-treated CLL. Assay: immunoSEQ multiplex PCR; the TCRdb copy retains only in-frame clones and omits some. Here the sample spans 26,000 or so clones, roughly 62% being singletons. Source: PBMCs, taken before ibrutinib treatment. The receptors were sampled from a human donor with chronic lymphocytic leukemia.

This clone occurred a few times. The rearrangement joins TRBV2 to TRBJ1-5; D gene unclear. This CDR3 spans 14 amino acids. Germline loops: CDR1 SNHLY, CDR2 FYNNEI. V was cut by 6 bases and J by 4 bases, with 13 bases left in between. The DNA of the CDR3 is TGTGCCAGCAGGGCGGTACAGCGTAATCAGCCCCAGCATTTT. This translates into CASRAVQRNQPQHF.

This chain links TRBV6-6 with TRBJ2-1, with 7 nucleotides matching TRBD2. J lost 7 bases, V lost 5 bases, and 5 bases had no gene match. This CDR3 comprises 13 residues. Germline CDR1 is MNHNY and CDR2 is SVGAGI (reference sequence). The CDR3 sequence: CASSTLARNEQFF. Here the CDR3 DNA reads TGTGCCAGCAGTACACTAGCGAGGAATGAGCAGTTCTTC.

This chain connects TRBV5-8 to TRBJ1-6; TRBD1 is a possible D gene (6 bases). The CDR3 consists of 16 residues. V dropped 4 bases and J dropped 6 bases, with 17 bases sitting between them. Germline V lookup: CDR1 SGHTS, CDR2 YDEGEE. CDR3 loop: CASSHDRSQPNSPLHF. Written as DNA, the CDR3 is TGTGCCAGCAGCCACGACAGGTCGCAGCCTAATTCACCCCTCCACTTT. The entire variable domain, with the rest obtained from reference TRBV5-8 and TRBJ1-6, is as follows: EAGVTQSPTHLIKTRGQQATLRCSPISGHTSVYWYQQALGLGLQFLLWYDEGEERNRGNFPPRFSGRQFPNYSSELNVNALELEDSALYLCASSHDRSQPNSPLHFGNGTRLTVT.

The rearrangement uses TRBV6-1 and TRBJ1-2; the D is unclear. This CDR3 has 15 residues. Germline lookup yields CDR1 MNHNS and CDR2 SASEGT. The germline V and J ends were trimmed by 5 bases and 4 bases, with 17 bases remaining between them. CDR3 loop: CASSSTPGSGYGYTF. CDR3 coding DNA: TGTGCCAGCAGTTCTACCCCGGGGAGCGGCTATGGCTACACCTTC.

V gene TRBV30 combines with J gene TRBJ1-2; no clear D gene. Trimming left V 3 bases short and J 4 bases short, with 15 bases between. The CDR3 consists of 14 residues. Per the germline V gene, CDR1 is GTSNPN and CDR2 is SVGIG (reference sequence). CDR3: CAWSGAGRIYGYTF. In DNA, the CDR3 is TGTGCCTGGAGCGGAGCAGGCCGGATCTATGGCTACACCTTC.

The chain combines TRBV28 with TRBJ2-1, with 7 bases fitting TRBD2. Germline V gives CDR1 MDHEN, CDR2 SYDVKM. The V and J ends lost 5 bases and 0 bases, in that order; junction bases with no gene match: 1. CDR3 length: 14 amino acids. The CDR3 reads CASSRGSSYNEQFF. The CDR3 nucleotides read TGTGCCAGCAGTCGCGGGAGCTCCTACAATGAGCAGTTCTTC.

The chain joins TRBV7-9 to TRBJ1-2, with a weak D call TRBD1 (5 bases). The germline gives CDR1 SEHNR, CDR2 FQNEAQ (reference sequence). V was shortened by 1 base and J by 8 bases, with 17 bases between the two germline ends. This CDR3 has 15 amino acids. The CDR3 DNA follows: TGTGCCAGCAGCTTAGTCGGATACAGGTCCGGAGGCTACACCTTC. Translating it yields CASSLVGYRSGGYTF.

The chain carries TRBV6-1 and TRBJ2-7, with D unresolved. The CDR3 consists of 17 residues. Per germline, CDR1 MNHNS and CDR2 SASEGT. The ends were cut back, 2 bases at V and 3 bases at J, with 20 bases in the middle. The CDR3 nucleotides read TGTGCCAGCAGTGAAAACTCCCTCGGTCGTAATGGCTACGAGCAGTACTTC. Translation gives CASSENSLGRNGYEQYF.

This clone was counted a few times. The genes are TRBV14 and TRBJ2-1, with D uncertain. Germline V CDR1 and CDR2: SGHDN, FVKESK. V dropped 3 bases and J dropped 0 bases, with 12 bases sitting between them. CDR3 length: 16 residues. The CDR3: CASSQLGGSSYNEQFF. CDR3 DNA: TGTGCCAGCAGCCAGTTGGGCGGAAGCTCCTACAATGAGCAGTTCTTC.

The chain couples TRBV29-1 to TRBJ1-1; 7 nucleotides align to TRBD1. This CDR3 comprises 12 residues. Looked up from germline, CDR1 is SQVTM and CDR2 is ANQGSEA. CDR3 coding DNA: TGCAGAGCCGGGACAGTAAACACTGAAGCTTTCTTT. This translates into CRAGTVNTEAFF.

J is TRBJ1-2 and V is TRBV7-2, with TRBD1 matching over 7 bases. The CDR3 extends over 13 amino acids. The trim removed 5 bases at V and 5 bases at J, leaving 5 bases unmatched. CDR1 SGHTA and CDR2 FQGNSA come from the germline V gene. In DNA form, the CDR3 reads TGTGCCAGCAGCCGGGACAGTTTTTATGGCTACACCTTC. This translates into CASSRDSFYGYTF. Full variable domain (remainder filled in from reference TRBV7-2 and TRBJ1-2): GAGVSQSPSNKVTEKGKDVELRCDPISGHTALYWYRQSLGQGLEFLIYFQGNSAPDKSGLPSDRFSAERTGGSVSTLTIQRTQQEDSAVYLCASSRDSFYGYTFGSGTRLTVV.

Only a few counts were recorded for this clone. This chain connects TRBV5-1 to TRBJ2-2; D is unclear. Germline CDR1 SGHRS, CDR2 YFSETQ. With 0 bases removed from V and 4 bases from J, the gap between germline ends came to 7 bases. The CDR3 is 14 residues long. The CDR3 nucleotides are TGCGCCAGCAGCTTGGAGGCGTTCACCGGGGAGCTGTTTTTT. As protein: CASSLEAFTGELFF. The full variable domain, completed using reference TRBV5-1 and TRBJ2-2, is KAGVTQTPRYLIKTRGQQVTLSCSPISGHRSVSWYQQTPGQGLQFLFEYFSETQRNKGNFPGRFSGRQFSNSRSEMNVSTLELGDSALYLCASSLEAFTGELFFGEGSRLTVL.

The chain links TRBV30 to TRBJ2-2; 7 nucleotides agree with TRBD2. The V segment lost 1 base and the J segment 4 bases; nucleotides outside the gene matches: 9. The CDR3 covers 16 residues. From germline, CDR1 is GTSNPN and CDR2 SVGIG (reference sequence). DNA of the CDR3: TGTGCCTGGAGTGCCCGATGGGGGGAGGGCACCGGGGAGCTGTTTTTT. Translating gives CAWSARWGEGTGELFF. Full variable domain (outside the CDR3, taken from reference TRBV30 and TRBJ2-2): SQTIHQWPATLVQPVGSPLSLECTVEGTSNPNLYWYRQAAGRGLQLLFYSVGIGQISSEVPQNLSASRPQDRQFILSSKKLLLSDSGFYLCAWSARWGEGTGELFFGEGSRLTVL.